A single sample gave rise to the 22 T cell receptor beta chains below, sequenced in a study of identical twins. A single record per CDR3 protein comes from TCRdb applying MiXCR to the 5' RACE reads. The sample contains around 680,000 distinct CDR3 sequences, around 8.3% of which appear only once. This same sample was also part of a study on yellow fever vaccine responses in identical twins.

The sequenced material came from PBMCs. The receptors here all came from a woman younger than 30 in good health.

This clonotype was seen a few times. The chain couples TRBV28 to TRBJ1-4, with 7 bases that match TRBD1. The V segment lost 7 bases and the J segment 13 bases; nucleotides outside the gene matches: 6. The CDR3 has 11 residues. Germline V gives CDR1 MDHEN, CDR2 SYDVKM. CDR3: CASTADRLLFF. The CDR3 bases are TGTGCCAGCACCGCGGACAGGCTACTGTTTTTT.

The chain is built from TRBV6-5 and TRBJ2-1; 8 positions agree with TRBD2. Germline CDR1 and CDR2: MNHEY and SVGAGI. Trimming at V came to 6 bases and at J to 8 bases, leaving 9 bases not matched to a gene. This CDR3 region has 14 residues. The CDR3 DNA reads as TGTGCCAGCAGATACCGAGGACTAGCCGATGAGCAGTTCTTC. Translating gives CASRYRGLADEQFF.

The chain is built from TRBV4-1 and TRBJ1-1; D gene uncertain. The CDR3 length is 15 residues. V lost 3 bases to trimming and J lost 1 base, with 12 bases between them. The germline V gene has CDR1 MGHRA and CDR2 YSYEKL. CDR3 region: CASSQIEAGNTEAFF. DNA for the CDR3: TGCGCCAGCAGCCAGATAGAGGCCGGGAACACTGAAGCTTTCTTT.

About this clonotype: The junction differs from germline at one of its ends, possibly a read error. As DNA, the CDR3 is TGTGCCAGCTCACCACTCAAGCGGTTGCCCTACAAAGAGCAGTTCTTC. As protein: CASSPLKRLPYKEQFF. The chain is built from TRBV18 and TRBJ2-1; tentatively, D is TRBD2 (5 bases). CDR3 length equals 16 residues. The V gene's germline CDR1 is KGHSH and CDR2 LQKENI.

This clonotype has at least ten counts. The CDR3 is CASSQGTGVGYEQYF. In DNA, the CDR3 is TGCGCCAGCAGCCAAGGGACAGGGGTGGGCTACGAGCAGTACTTC. The V gene is TRBV4-3, the J gene TRBJ2-7; 9 nucleotides agree with TRBD1. V was pared by 1 base and J by 3 bases, with 4 bases of the junction left unmatched. CDR1 and CDR2 (germline): LGHNA, YSLEER. The CDR3 covers 15 residues.

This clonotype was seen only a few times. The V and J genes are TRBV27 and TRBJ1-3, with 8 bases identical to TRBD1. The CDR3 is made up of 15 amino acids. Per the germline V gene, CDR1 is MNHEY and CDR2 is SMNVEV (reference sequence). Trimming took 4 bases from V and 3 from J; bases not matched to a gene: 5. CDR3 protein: CASSSLQGGGNTIYF. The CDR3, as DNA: TGTGCCAGCAGTTCCCTACAGGGGGGTGGAAACACCATATATTTT.

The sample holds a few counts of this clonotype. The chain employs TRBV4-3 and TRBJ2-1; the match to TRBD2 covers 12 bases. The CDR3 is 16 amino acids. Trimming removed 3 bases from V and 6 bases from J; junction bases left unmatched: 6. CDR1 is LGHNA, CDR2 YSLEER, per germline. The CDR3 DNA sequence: TGCGCCAGCAGCCACCCGCTAGCGGGAGGGACCAATGAGCAGTTCTTC. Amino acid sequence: CASSHPLAGGTNEQFF.

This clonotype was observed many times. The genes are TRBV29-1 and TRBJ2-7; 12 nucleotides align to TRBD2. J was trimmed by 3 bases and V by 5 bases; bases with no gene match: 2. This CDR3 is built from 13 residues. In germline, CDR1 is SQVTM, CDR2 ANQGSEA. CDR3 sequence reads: CSVTSGRIYEQYF. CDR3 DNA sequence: TGCAGCGTTACTAGCGGGAGGATCTACGAGCAGTACTTC.

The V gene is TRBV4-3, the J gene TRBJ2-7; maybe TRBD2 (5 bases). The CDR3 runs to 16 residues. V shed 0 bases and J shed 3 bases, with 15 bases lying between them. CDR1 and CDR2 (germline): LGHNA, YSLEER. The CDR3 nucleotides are TGCGCCAGCAGCCAAGATAGGAGGCAGGAAGGCTACGAGCAGTACTTC. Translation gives CASSQDRRQEGYEQYF.

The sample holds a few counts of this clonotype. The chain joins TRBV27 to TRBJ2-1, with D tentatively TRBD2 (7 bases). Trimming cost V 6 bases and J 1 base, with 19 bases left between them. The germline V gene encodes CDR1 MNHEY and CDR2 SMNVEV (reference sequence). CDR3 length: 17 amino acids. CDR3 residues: CASSPRGGGGSYNEQFF. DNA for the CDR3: TGTGCCAGCAGCCCCAGAGGGGGAGGGGGATCCTACAATGAGCAGTTCTTC.

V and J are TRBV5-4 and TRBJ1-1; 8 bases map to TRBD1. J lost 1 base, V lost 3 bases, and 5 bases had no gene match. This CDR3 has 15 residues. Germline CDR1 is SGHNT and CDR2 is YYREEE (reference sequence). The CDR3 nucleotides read TGTGCCAGCAGCTCCGGGACAGGACCGAACACTGAAGCTTTCTTT. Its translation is CASSSGTGPNTEAFF.

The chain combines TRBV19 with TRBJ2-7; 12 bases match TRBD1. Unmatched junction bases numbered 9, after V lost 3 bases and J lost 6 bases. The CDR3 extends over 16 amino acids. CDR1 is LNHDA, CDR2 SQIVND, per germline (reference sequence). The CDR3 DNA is TGTGCCAGTAGTATCTTTCCGGGACAGGGGGCTTCCGAGCAGTACTTC. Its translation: CASSIFPGQGASEQYF.

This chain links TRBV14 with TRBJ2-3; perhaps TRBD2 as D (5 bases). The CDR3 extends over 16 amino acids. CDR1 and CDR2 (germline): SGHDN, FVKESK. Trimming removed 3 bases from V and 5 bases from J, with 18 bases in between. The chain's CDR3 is CASSQAQGLSLDTQYF. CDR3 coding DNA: TGTGCCAGCAGCCAGGCGCAAGGACTTTCGCTAGATACGCAGTATTTT.

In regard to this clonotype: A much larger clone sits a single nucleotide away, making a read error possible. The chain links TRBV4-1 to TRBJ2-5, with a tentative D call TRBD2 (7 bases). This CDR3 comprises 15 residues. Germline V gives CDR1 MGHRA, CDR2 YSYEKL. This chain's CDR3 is CASGQGREWGETQYF. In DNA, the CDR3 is TGCGCCAGCGGCCAGGGGCGGGAGTGGGGAGAGACCCAGTACTTC.

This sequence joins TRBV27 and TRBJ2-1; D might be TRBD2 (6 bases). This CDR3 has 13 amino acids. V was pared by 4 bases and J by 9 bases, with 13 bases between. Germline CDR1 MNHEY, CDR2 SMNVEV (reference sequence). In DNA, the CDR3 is TGTGCCAGCAGTTCCCCGGGGGACCGTGAGCAGTTCTTC. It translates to CASSSPGDREQFF.

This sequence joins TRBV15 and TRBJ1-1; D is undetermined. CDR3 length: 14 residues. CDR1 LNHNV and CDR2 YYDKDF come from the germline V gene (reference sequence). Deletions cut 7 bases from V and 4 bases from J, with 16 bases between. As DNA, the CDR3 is TGTGCCACCACCTCCCCGGGATATGGCACTGAAGCTTTCTTT. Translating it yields CATTSPGYGTEAFF.

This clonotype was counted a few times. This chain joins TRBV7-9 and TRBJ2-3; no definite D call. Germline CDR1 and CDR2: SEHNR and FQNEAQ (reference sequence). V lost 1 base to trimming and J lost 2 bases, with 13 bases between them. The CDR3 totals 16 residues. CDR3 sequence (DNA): TGTGCCAGCAGCTTAGGATCCACAGCCCACACAGATACGCAGTATTTT. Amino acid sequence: CASSLGSTAHTDTQYF.

The CDR3 loop reads CASSLGTGFETYEQYF. Written as DNA, the CDR3 is TGTGCCAGCAGCTTAGGGACAGGGTTCGAGACCTACGAGCAGTACTTC. The chain uses TRBV7-9 and TRBJ2-7; 8 bases map to TRBD1. The germline CDR1 and CDR2 sequences are SEHNR and FQNEAQ (reference sequence). The CDR3 extends over 16 amino acids. V shed 1 base, J shed 2 bases, and the junction held 7 bases outside the gene matches.

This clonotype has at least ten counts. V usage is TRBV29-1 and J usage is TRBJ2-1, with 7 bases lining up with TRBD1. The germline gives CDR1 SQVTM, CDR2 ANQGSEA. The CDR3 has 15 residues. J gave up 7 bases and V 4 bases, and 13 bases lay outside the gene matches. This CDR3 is CSVVSGTASTNEQFF. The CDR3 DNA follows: TGCAGCGTTGTCTCCGGGACAGCTTCTACGAATGAGCAGTTCTTC.

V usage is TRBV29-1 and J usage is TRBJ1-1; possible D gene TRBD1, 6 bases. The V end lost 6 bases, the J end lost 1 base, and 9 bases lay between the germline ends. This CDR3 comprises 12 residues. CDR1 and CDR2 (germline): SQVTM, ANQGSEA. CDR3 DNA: TGCAGCGTGACAGGACCGAACACTGAAGCTTTCTTT. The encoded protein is CSVTGPNTEAFF.

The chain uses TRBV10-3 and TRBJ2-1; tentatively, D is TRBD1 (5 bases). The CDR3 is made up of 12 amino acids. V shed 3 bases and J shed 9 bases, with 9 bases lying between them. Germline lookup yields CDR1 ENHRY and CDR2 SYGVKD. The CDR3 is CAISEGVREQFF. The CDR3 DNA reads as TGTGCCATCAGTGAAGGGGTTCGTGAGCAGTTCTTC.

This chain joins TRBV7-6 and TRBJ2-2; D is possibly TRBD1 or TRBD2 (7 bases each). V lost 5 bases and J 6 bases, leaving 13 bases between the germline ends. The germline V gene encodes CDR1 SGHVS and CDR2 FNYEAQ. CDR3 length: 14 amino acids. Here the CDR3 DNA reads TGTGCCAGCAGCCCAGGGGGGGCTCCCGGGGAGCTGTTTTTT. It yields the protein CASSPGGAPGELFF.